These 6 T cell receptor beta chains came from one sample sequenced in a study of blood T cell repertoires in COVID-19. Measured with immunoSEQ multiplex PCR; TCRdb has only the in-frame clones, and not every one. This sample has 200,000 to 300,000 clones; around 80% occur once, and the top ten carry roughly 5.5%. The sample was peripheral blood. The receptors were gathered from a human donor in a cohort sampled during active COVID-19.

The chain is built from TRBV6-5 and TRBJ2-5, with 7 bases identical to TRBD1. CDR1 is MNHEY and CDR2 is SVGAGI in the germline V gene. V trimming: 7 bases; J trimming: 5 bases; junction bases outside the gene matches: 4. CDR3 length: 12 residues. Written as DNA, the CDR3 is TGTGCCAGCAACAGGGGTGGGGAGACCCAGTACTTC. Translating gives CASNRGGETQYF.

This chain connects TRBV11-3 to TRBJ2-3; 7 bases are a match to TRBD2. CDR3 length equals 16 residues. CDR1 and CDR2 (germline): SGHNT, YENEEA. V gave up 1 base and J gave up 4 bases; unmatched junction bases: 8. The CDR3 loop is CASSLGLAGAADTQYF. The CDR3 bases are TGTGCCAGCAGCTTAGGTCTCGCGGGAGCTGCAGATACGCAGTATTTT.

CDR3 sequence: CASSYTDRWSEEQYF. In DNA, the CDR3 is TGTGCCAGTAGCTATACGGACAGATGGTCGGAAGAGCAGTACTTC. The V call is TRBV19, the J call TRBJ2-7, with D possibly matching TRBD1 (6 bases). The CDR3 has 15 amino acids. V lost 6 bases and J lost 7, with 22 bases in between. The germline gives CDR1 LNHDA, CDR2 SQIVND (reference sequence).

The J gene is TRBJ1-6, the V gene TRBV7-3, with D uncertain. This CDR3 is 13 amino acids long. Looked up from germline, CDR1 is SGHTA and CDR2 is FQGTGA. Trimming took 3 bases from V and 6 from J, leaving 6 bases between them. DNA for the CDR3: TGTGCCAGCAGCTTGAACAGTAATTCACCCCTCCACTTT. Translating it yields CASSLNSNSPLHF.

V and J are TRBV15 and TRBJ2-3; 8 bases agree with TRBD2. Germline CDR1 is LNHNV and CDR2 is YYDKDF (reference sequence). The J segment lost 6 bases and the V segment lost 1 base, leaving 9 bases of the junction unmatched. There are 16 residues in the CDR3. Here the CDR3 reads CATSRATSGGWDTQYF. The CDR3 DNA reads TGTGCCACCAGCAGAGCTACGAGCGGGGGCTGGGATACGCAGTATTTT.

The chain joins TRBV6-5 to TRBJ2-2; 7 nucleotides match TRBD1. This CDR3 is built from 15 residues. CDR1 MNHEY and CDR2 SVGAGI come from the germline V gene. Unmatched junction bases numbered 9, after V lost 8 bases and J lost 3 bases. Here the CDR3 DNA reads TGTGCCAGCTGCCAAGACAGGGTCGACACCGGGGAGCTGTTTTTT. Encoded protein: CASCQDRVDTGELFF.